One and the same sample provided the 26 T cell receptor beta chains below, sequenced in a study. MiXCR was run by TCRdb on the RT-PCR reads, yielding one entry per CDR3 protein. The table shows about 700,000 distinct CDR3 sequences, with 14% occurring only once. Sequencing was done on a sample of memory CD4+ T cells from blood. These receptors came from a female donor in good health, serving as a healthy control.

This sequence joins TRBV20-1 and TRBJ2-3; perhaps TRBD1 as D (6 bases). Looked up from germline, CDR1 is DFQATT and CDR2 is SNEGSKA (reference sequence). CDR3 length: 16 amino acids. Trimming cost V 2 bases and J 0 bases, with 15 bases left between them. The CDR3 region is CSARNPNRVSTDTQYF. In nucleotides, the CDR3 is TGCAGTGCTAGAAATCCAAACAGGGTGAGCACAGATACGCAGTATTTT.

CDR3 DNA sequence: TGTGCCAGCAGCCCCCTCTATAGCGGGTTTTACAATGAGCAGTTCTTC. Amino acids: CASSPLYSGFYNEQFF. The chain recombines TRBV4-2 with TRBJ2-1; 7 nucleotides match TRBD2. Trimming took 4 bases from V and 4 from J; bases not matched to a gene: 10. The CDR3 totals 16 residues. Germline CDR1 is LGHNA and CDR2 is YNFKEQ.

V usage is TRBV28 and J usage is TRBJ1-1; D might be TRBD1 (6 bases). V dropped 4 bases and J dropped 3 bases, with 15 bases sitting between them. Germline CDR1 is MDHEN and CDR2 is SYDVKM. This CDR3 region has 15 residues. The CDR3 sequence: CASSSDTGWDTEAFF. The CDR3 DNA reads TGTGCCAGCAGTTCCGATACAGGGTGGGACACTGAAGCTTTCTTT. Combining the CDR3 with reference TRBV28 and TRBJ1-1 gives the whole variable domain DVKVTQSSRYLVKRTGEKVFLECVQDMDHENMFWYRQDPGLGLRLIYFSYDVKMKEKGDIPEGYSVSREKKERFSLILESASTNQTSMYLCASSSDTGWDTEAFFGQGTRLTVV.

A note on this clonotype: A much larger clone is a single base away; this may be a read error. This rearrangement joins TRBV5-1 to TRBJ1-1, with D tentatively TRBD1 (6 bases). From germline, CDR1 is SGHRS and CDR2 YFSETQ. The CDR3 has 15 residues. CDR3 protein: CASSLSGGANTKAFF. The CDR3 coding sequence is TGCGCCAGCAGCTTGAGTGGGGGCGCGAACACTAAAGCTTTCTTT.

This clonotype occurred a few times. The rearrangement links TRBV5-4 to TRBJ1-6; 7 positions match TRBD1. V lost 4 bases, J lost 11 bases, and 9 bases stayed unmatched. The CDR3 loop spans 14 amino acids. In germline, CDR1 is SGHNT, CDR2 YYREEE (reference sequence). The CDR3 sequence is CASSLDRESTPLHF. The CDR3 DNA follows: TGTGCCAGCAGCCTTGACAGGGAGTCGACACCCCTCCACTTT. The full variable domain, in which reference TRBV5-4 and TRBJ1-6 provide the parts outside the CDR3, is ETGVTQSPTHLIKTRGQQVTLRCSSQSGHNTVSWYQQALGQGPQFIFQYYREEENGRGNFPPRFSGLQFPNYSSELNVNALELDDSALYLCASSLDRESTPLHFGNGTRLTVT.

This clonotype showed up many times. The CDR3 nucleotides are TGCGCCAGCAGCTTGGCTACCAGTTACAATGAGCAGTTCTTC. Residues: CASSLATSYNEQFF. The chain links TRBV5-1 to TRBJ2-1, with D unclear. There are 14 residues in the CDR3. CDR1 SGHRS and CDR2 YFSETQ come from the germline V gene. V shed 0 bases and J shed 4 bases, with 8 bases lying between them.

This chain connects TRBV20-1 to TRBJ1-1; tentative D call: TRBD1 (6 bases). V was pared by 3 bases and J by 1 base, with 18 bases between. The CDR3 consists of 16 residues. Germline V gene data show CDR1 as DFQATT and CDR2 as SNEGSKA (reference sequence). In DNA form, the CDR3 reads TGCAGTGCTAGTACCCCTACAGGGAAGGGGAACACTGAAGCTTTCTTT. Residues: CSASTPTGKGNTEAFF.

At least ten counts were recorded for this clonotype. The rearrangement links TRBV6-5 to TRBJ2-1; D may be TRBD1 or TRBD2 (5 bases each). There are 13 residues in the CDR3. Germline V CDR1 and CDR2: MNHEY, SVGAGI. With 5 bases removed from V and 8 bases from J, the gap between germline ends came to 13 bases. CDR3 in amino acids: CASSRDPGDEQFF. In DNA, the CDR3 is TGTGCCAGCAGTCGGGACCCTGGGGATGAGCAGTTCTTC.

This clonotype was counted at least ten times. The chain uses TRBV12-3 or TRBV12-4 and TRBJ2-1; 8 bases are shared with TRBD2. This CDR3 is 15 amino acids long. V shed 6 bases, J shed 6 bases, and the junction held 10 bases outside the gene matches. This CDR3 reads CASRYRLAYPNEQFF. CDR3 sequence (DNA): TGTGCCAGCAGATATAGACTAGCGTACCCCAATGAGCAGTTCTTC.

Many counts were recorded for this clonotype. The chain recombines TRBV7-6 with TRBJ2-5; either TRBD1 or TRBD2 may fit D (5 bases each). The CDR3 loop spans 15 amino acids. Trimming took off 5 bases at V and 1 base at J, with 14 bases between the two ends. Per germline, CDR1 SGHVS and CDR2 FNYEAQ. CDR3 region: CASSPTGARQETQYF. The CDR3 DNA sequence: TGTGCCAGCAGCCCAACCGGGGCCCGCCAAGAGACCCAGTACTTC.

This clonotype was observed at least ten times. One end of the junction fails to match germline, which may point to a read error. The chain combines TRBV20-1 with TRBJ2-5; D is unclear. Germline loops: CDR1 DFQATT, CDR2 SNEGSKA (reference sequence). The CDR3 spans 13 residues. CDR3 loop: CSARENYQETQYF. CDR3 coding DNA: TGCAGTGCTAGAGAGAACTACCAGGAGACCCAGTACTTC.

This clonotype has only a few counts. The chain links TRBV7-8 to TRBJ2-7; TRBD2 might be the D (7 bases). The CDR3 is 14 residues long. Germline V gene lookup returns CDR1 SGHVS and CDR2 FQNEAQ. V was clipped by 7 bases and J by 3 bases, with 16 bases between them. The CDR3 DNA reads as TGTGCCAGCATACGGGGGGCAGGGAGCTACGAGCAGTACTTC. Translation gives CASIRGAGSYEQYF.

This clonotype has a count of ten or more. V and J are TRBV20-1 and TRBJ2-7; 7 bases fit TRBD2. J gave up 3 bases and V 4 bases, and 12 bases lay outside the gene matches. The CDR3 totals 15 residues. Germline CDR1 and CDR2: DFQATT and SNEGSKA (reference sequence). The CDR3 sequence is CSAKLFGGGNYEQYF. In nucleotides, the CDR3 is TGCAGTGCTAAGTTGTTCGGCGGGGGAAACTACGAGCAGTACTTC.

This clonotype turned up a few times. This chain connects TRBV4-3 to TRBJ1-2, with D possibly TRBD1 on 5 matching bases. Germline CDR1 reads LGHNA; CDR2 reads YSLEER. V shed 0 bases and J shed 6 bases, with 11 bases lying between them. The CDR3 has 14 amino acids. The CDR3 region has the DNA TGCGCCAGCAGCCAAGATAAGGGGTGGGATGGCTACACCTTC. Translating it yields CASSQDKGWDGYTF.

This clonotype has just one count. This sequence joins TRBV29-1 and TRBJ1-3; no clear D gene. CDR1 is SQVTM, CDR2 ANQGSEA, per germline. CDR3 size: 14 residues. V lost 7 bases, J lost 4 bases, and 17 bases lay in between. CDR3 in DNA: TGCAGCGCCCTCACCACGACAAAAGGAAACACCATATATTTT. Protein: CSALTTTKGNTIYF.

Many counts were recorded for this clonotype. The CDR3 sequence is CASSPPGVAGEQFF. The CDR3 DNA reads as TGTGCCAGCAGTCCCCCGGGAGTAGCGGGAGAACAGTTCTTC. The J gene is TRBJ2-1, the V gene TRBV6-5, with 9 bases aligning to TRBD2. With V trimmed by 5 bases and J by 13 bases, 12 bases remained unmatched. In germline, CDR1 is MNHEY, CDR2 SVGAGI. The CDR3 sequence is 14 residues long.

The chain combines TRBV9 with TRBJ2-5; D remains ambiguous. The CDR3 is made up of 14 amino acids. The germline V and J ends were trimmed by 4 bases and 5 bases, with 15 bases remaining between them. Germline CDR1 is SGDLS and CDR2 is YYNGEE. The CDR3 protein is CASSLSSGEETQYF. DNA for the CDR3: TGTGCCAGCAGCCTCTCTTCCGGCGAGGAGACCCAGTACTTC.

This clonotype was detected a few times. This rearrangement joins TRBV7-9 to TRBJ2-1; 10 nucleotides agree with TRBD1. V shed 5 bases, J shed 0 bases, and the junction held 10 bases outside the gene matches. Germline V gene lookup returns CDR1 SEHNR and CDR2 FQNEAQ (reference sequence). The CDR3 length is 18 residues. This CDR3 is CASSGVDRGLTSYNEQFF. CDR3 coding DNA: TGTGCCAGCAGCGGGGTCGACAGGGGGCTGACCTCCTACAATGAGCAGTTCTTC. Full variable domain (missing parts from reference TRBV7-9 and TRBJ2-1): DTGVSQNPRHKITKRGQNVTFRCDPISEHNRLYWYRQTLGQGPEFLTYFQNEAQLEKSRLLSDRFSAERPKGSFSTLEIQRTEQGDSAMYLCASSGVDRGLTSYNEQFFGPGTRLTVL.

The V gene is TRBV5-1, the J gene TRBJ2-5; 9 bases fit TRBD2. The germline V gene has CDR1 SGHRS and CDR2 YFSETQ. The V and J ends lost 2 bases and 13 bases, in that order; junction bases with no gene match: 15. The CDR3 runs 15 residues. CDR3 nucleotide sequence: TGCGCCAGCAGCTTAGGAGCGGGGGGCAGTGAACGATCGTACTTC. It translates to CASSLGAGGSERSYF.

The J gene is TRBJ2-7, the V gene TRBV29-1, with a tentative D call TRBD1 (6 bases). Trimming cost V 6 bases and J 1 base, with 19 bases left between them. The CDR3 extends over 15 amino acids. The germline gives CDR1 SQVTM, CDR2 ANQGSEA. The CDR3: CSVRGQKQGSYEQYF. CDR3 sequence (DNA): TGCAGCGTACGCGGACAAAAACAGGGATCCTACGAGCAGTACTTC.

This clonotype was picked up many times. The rearrangement joins TRBV4-2 to TRBJ2-7; a weak D match, TRBD2 (5 bases). Trimming cost V 4 bases and J 3 bases, with 10 bases left between them. The CDR3 is made up of 13 amino acids. Germline-derived CDR1 and CDR2 are LGHNA and YNFKEQ. CDR3 in DNA: TGTGCCAGCAGCCCCAGGAGCGGCTACGAGCAGTACTTC. The encoded protein is CASSPRSGYEQYF.

This clonotype was detected many times. The rearrangement joins TRBV20-1 to TRBJ2-1; 10 nucleotides match TRBD2. The CDR3 is made up of 16 amino acids. The germline V gene has CDR1 DFQATT and CDR2 SNEGSKA (reference sequence). V was pared by 6 bases and J by 0 bases, with 8 bases of the junction left unmatched. The CDR3 is CSALTSGVSSYNEQFF. CDR3 bases: TGCAGTGCCCTAACTAGCGGGGTAAGCTCCTACAATGAGCAGTTCTTC.

Concerning this clonotype: This may be a read error: a much more frequent sequence differs by one nucleotide. The chain links TRBV29-1 to TRBJ2-2, with 12 bases fitting TRBD1. The CDR3 is made up of 15 amino acids. V lost 7 bases, J lost 10 bases, and 13 bases stayed unmatched. The germline V gene has CDR1 SQVTM and CDR2 ANQGSEA. CDR3 bases: TGCAGCGCTCAAGACCCGGGACAGGGGGCCGAGGAGCTGTTTTTT. Translating gives CSAQDPGQGAEELFF.

This clonotype was detected ten times or more. This chain links TRBV4-2 with TRBJ2-1; 8 bases match TRBD2. The V gene's germline CDR1 is LGHNA and CDR2 YNFKEQ. V shed 4 bases and J 7 bases; nucleotides not matched to a gene: 12. CDR3 length: 16 residues. The CDR3 loop is CASSRPPGLGVNEQFF. CDR3 nucleotides: TGTGCCAGCAGCCGTCCTCCGGGACTAGGGGTGAATGAGCAGTTCTTC.

This clonotype was counted a single time. V usage is TRBV11-2 and J usage is TRBJ2-7; TRBD1 matches at 7 bases. CDR3 length: 15 amino acids. With V trimmed by 6 bases and J by 0 bases, 8 bases remained unmatched. Germline values: CDR1 SGHAT, CDR2 FQNNGV. The CDR3 sequence: CASRPGQIDSYEQYF. The CDR3 bases are TGTGCCAGCAGGCCGGGACAGATCGACTCCTACGAGCAGTACTTC.

This chain connects TRBV4-3 to TRBJ2-3, with 10 bases identical to TRBD1. J was trimmed by 5 bases and V by 4 bases; bases with no gene match: 12. This CDR3 region has 17 residues. Per the germline V gene, CDR1 is LGHNA and CDR2 is YSLEER. CDR3 loop: CASSRGVGTGVGDTQYF. The CDR3 DNA follows: TGCGCCAGCAGCCGGGGTGTAGGGACAGGGGTCGGAGATACGCAGTATTTT.